This T cell receptor (beta chain) was captured by sequencing in a study of identical twins. V lost 0 bases and J lost 4, with 9 bases in between. The CDR3 sequence is 14 residues long. The germline CDR1 and CDR2 sequences are DFQATT and SNEGSKA (reference sequence). After template switching added a universal primer site, the resulting cDNA carried unique molecular identifiers. TCRdb fed the 5' RACE reads into MiXCR, producing one record per CDR3 protein. The table lists about 250,000 distinct CDR3 sequences, over 11% of them singletons. Overall study findings and caveats: For out-of-frame alpha sequences shared by twins, low generation probability was in excess.

On this clonotype itself: Its antigen is as yet unknown.

This sequence joins TRBV20-1 and TRBJ2-2; unclear D gene. This clonotype was obtained from a woman aged 18-29 years in good health. The sample comprised memory (CD45RO+) T cells sorted from blood. CDR3 nucleotides: TGCAGTGCTAGAGATCAAGTGCTCACCGGGGAGCTGTTTTTT. Translating gives CSARDQVLTGELFF.